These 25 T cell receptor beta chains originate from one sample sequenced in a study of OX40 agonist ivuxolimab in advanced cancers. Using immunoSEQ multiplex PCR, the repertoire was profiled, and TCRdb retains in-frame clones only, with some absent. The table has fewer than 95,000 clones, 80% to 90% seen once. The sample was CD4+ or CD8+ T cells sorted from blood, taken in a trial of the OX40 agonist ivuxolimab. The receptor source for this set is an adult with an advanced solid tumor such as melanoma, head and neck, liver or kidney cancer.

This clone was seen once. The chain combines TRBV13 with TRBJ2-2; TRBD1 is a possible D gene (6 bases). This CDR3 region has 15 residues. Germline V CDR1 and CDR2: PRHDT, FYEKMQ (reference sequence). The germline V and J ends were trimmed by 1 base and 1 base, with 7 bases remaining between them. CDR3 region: CASSLEGGNTGELFF. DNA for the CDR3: TGTGCCAGCAGCTTAGAAGGGGGGAACACCGGGGAGCTGTTTTTT.

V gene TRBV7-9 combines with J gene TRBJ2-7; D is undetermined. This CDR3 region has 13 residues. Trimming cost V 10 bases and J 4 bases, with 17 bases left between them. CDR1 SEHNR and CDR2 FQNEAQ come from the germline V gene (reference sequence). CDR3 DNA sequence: TGTGCCATACCGGACCATGGATCTTACGAGCAGTACTTC. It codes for CAIPDHGSYEQYF.

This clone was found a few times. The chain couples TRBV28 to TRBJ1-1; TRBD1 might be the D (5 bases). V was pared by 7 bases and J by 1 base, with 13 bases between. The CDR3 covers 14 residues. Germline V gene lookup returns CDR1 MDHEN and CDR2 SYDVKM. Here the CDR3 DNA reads TGTGCCAGCACCCACGGGGCGGAGAACACTGAAGCTTTCTTT. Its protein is CASTHGAENTEAFF. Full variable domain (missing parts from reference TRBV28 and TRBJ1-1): DVKVTQSSRYLVKRTGEKVFLECVQDMDHENMFWYRQDPGLGLRLIYFSYDVKMKEKGDIPEGYSVSREKKERFSLILESASTNQTSMYLCASTHGAENTEAFFGQGTRLTVV.

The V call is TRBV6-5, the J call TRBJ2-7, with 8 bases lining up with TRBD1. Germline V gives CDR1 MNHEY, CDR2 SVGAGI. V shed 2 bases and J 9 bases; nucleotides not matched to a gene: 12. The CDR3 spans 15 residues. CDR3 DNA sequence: TGTGCCAGCAGTTACGGGACAGGATCAATTTCGAGGCAGTACTTC. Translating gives CASSYGTGSISRQYF.

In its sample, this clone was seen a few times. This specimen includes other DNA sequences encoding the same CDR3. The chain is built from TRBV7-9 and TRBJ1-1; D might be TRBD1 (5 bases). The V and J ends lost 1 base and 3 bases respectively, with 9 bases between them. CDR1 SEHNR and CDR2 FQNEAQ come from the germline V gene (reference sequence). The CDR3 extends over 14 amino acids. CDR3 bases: TGTGCCAGCAGCTTAGTAGGAGGGGACACTGAAGCTTTCTTT. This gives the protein CASSLVGGDTEAFF.

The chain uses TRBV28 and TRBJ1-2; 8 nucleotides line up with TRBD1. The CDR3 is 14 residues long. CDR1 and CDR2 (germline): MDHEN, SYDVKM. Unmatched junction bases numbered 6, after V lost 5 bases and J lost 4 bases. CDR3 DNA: TGTGCCAGCAGTGCCCAGGGGGCCATCTATGGCTACACCTTC. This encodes CASSAQGAIYGYTF.

The CDR3 spells CASRARQGAYGYTF. The CDR3, as DNA: TGTGCCAGCCGGGCCCGACAGGGGGCCTATGGCTACACCTTC. This chain connects TRBV28 to TRBJ1-2; 10 bases align to TRBD1. The CDR3 is 14 amino acids. Germline V CDR1 and CDR2: MDHEN, SYDVKM. V shed 8 bases, J shed 4 bases, and the junction held 7 bases outside the gene matches.

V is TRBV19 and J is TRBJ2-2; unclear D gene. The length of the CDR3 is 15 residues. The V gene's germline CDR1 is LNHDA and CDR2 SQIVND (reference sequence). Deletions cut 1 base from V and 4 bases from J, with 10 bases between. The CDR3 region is CASSIVAGPTGELFF. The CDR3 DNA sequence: TGTGCCAGTAGTATAGTGGCCGGGCCCACCGGGGAGCTGTTTTTT.

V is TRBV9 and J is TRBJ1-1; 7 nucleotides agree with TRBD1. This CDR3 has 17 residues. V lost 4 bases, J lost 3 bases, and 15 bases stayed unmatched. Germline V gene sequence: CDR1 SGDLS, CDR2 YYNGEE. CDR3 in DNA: TGTGCCAGCAGCCCACAGACAGGGAAGCGGCACTACACTGAAGCTTTCTTT. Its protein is CASSPQTGKRHYTEAFF.

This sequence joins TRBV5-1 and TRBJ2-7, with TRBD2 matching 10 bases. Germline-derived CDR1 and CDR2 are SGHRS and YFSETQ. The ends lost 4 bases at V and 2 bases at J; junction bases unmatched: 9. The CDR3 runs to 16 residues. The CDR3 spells CASSPLTSGAAYEQYF. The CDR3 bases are TGCGCCAGCAGCCCCCTCACTAGCGGGGCGGCCTACGAGCAGTACTTC.

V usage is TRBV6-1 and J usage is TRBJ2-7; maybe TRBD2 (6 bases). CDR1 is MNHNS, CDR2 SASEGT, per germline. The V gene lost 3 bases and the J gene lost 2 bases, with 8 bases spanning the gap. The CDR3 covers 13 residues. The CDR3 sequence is CASSEGGPYEQYF. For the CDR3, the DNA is TGTGCCAGCAGTGAGGGGGGTCCCTACGAGCAGTACTTC.

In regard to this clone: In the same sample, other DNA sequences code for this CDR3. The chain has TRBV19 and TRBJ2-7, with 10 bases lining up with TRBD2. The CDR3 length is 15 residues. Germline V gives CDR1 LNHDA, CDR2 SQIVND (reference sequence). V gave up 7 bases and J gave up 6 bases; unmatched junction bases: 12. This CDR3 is CASNSGLAGVFEQYF. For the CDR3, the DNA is TGTGCCAGTAATTCGGGGCTAGCGGGAGTGTTCGAGCAGTACTTC.

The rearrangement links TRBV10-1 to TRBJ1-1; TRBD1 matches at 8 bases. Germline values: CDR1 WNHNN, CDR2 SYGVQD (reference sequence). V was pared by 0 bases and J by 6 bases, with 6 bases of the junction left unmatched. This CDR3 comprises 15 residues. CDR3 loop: CASSESGQGAAEAFF. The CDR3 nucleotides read TGCGCCAGCAGTGAGTCGGGTCAGGGGGCCGCTGAAGCTTTCTTT.

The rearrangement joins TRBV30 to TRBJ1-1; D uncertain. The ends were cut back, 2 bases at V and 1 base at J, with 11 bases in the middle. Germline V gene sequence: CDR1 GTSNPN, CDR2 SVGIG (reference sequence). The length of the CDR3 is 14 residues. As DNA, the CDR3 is TGTGCCTGGAGTCAAATTGACGGGAACACTGAAGCTTTCTTT. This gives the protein CAWSQIDGNTEAFF. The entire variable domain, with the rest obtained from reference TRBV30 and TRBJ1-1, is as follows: SQTIHQWPATLVQPVGSPLSLECTVEGTSNPNLYWYRQAAGRGLQLLFYSVGIGQISSEVPQNLSASRPQDRQFILSSKKLLLSDSGFYLCAWSQIDGNTEAFFGQGTRLTVV.

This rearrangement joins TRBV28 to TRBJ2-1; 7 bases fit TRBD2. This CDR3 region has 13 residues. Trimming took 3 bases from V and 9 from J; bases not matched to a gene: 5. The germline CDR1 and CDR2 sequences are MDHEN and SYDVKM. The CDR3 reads CASSFRGEGEQFF. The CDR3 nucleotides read TGTGCCAGCAGTTTTCGGGGGGAAGGTGAGCAGTTCTTC. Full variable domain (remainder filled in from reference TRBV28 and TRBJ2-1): DVKVTQSSRYLVKRTGEKVFLECVQDMDHENMFWYRQDPGLGLRLIYFSYDVKMKEKGDIPEGYSVSREKKERFSLILESASTNQTSMYLCASSFRGEGEQFFGPGTRLTVL.

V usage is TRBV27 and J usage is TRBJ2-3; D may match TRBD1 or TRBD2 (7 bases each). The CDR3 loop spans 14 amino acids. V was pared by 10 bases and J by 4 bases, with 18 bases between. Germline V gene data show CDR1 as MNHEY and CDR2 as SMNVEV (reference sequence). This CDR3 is CATRGGKGPDTQYF. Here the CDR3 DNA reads TGTGCCACCAGGGGGGGTAAGGGCCCAGATACGCAGTATTTT.

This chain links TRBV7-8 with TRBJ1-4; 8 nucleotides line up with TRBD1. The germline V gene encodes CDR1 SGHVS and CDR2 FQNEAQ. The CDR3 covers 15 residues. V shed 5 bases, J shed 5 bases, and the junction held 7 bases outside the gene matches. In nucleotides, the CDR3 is TGTGCCAGCAGCCAAGGACAGGGTGGAAATGAAAAACTGTTTTTT. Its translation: CASSQGQGGNEKLFF.

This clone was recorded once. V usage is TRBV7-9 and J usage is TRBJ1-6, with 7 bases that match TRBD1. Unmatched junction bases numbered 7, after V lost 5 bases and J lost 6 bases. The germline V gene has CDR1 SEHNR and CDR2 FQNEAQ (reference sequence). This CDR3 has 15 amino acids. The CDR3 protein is CASSPQGTVNSPLHF. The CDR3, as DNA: TGTGCCAGCAGCCCCCAGGGGACAGTTAATTCACCCCTCCACTTT.

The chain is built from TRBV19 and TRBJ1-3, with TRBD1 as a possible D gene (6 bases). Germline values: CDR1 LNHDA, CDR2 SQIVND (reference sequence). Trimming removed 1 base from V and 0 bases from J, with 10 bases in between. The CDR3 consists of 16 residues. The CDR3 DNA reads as TGTGCCAGTAGTATAGTCGGACAGCTCTCTGGAAACACCATATATTTT. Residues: CASSIVGQLSGNTIYF.

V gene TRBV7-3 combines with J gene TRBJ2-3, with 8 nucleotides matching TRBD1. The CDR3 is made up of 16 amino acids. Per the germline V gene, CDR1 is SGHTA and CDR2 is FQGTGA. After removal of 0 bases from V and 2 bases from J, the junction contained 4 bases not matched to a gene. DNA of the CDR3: TGTGCCAGCAGCTTAACCGGACAGGGTCTCACAGATACGCAGTATTTT. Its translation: CASSLTGQGLTDTQYF.

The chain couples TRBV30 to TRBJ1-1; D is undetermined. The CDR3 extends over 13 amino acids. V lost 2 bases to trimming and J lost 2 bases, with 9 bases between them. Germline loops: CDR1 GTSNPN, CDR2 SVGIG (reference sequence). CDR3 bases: TGTGCCTGGAGTTGGCTCGGAAACACTGAAGCTTTCTTT. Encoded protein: CAWSWLGNTEAFF.

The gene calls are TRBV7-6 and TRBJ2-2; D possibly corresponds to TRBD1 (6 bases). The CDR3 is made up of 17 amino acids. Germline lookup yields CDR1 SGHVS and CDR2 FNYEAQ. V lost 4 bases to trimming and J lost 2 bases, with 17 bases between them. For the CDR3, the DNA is TGTGCCAGCAGCTATCTCGGACAGACGCGAAACACCGGGGAGCTGTTTTTT. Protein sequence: CASSYLGQTRNTGELFF.

In DNA, the CDR3 is TGTGCCAGCAGCTCTACAGGGGGAGAGCAGTACTTC. Translation: CASSSTGGEQYF. The chain couples TRBV13 to TRBJ2-7; 8 bases match TRBD1. The CDR3 has 12 amino acids. V trimming: 4 bases; J trimming: 7 bases; junction bases outside the gene matches: 3. The V gene's germline CDR1 is PRHDT and CDR2 FYEKMQ (reference sequence).

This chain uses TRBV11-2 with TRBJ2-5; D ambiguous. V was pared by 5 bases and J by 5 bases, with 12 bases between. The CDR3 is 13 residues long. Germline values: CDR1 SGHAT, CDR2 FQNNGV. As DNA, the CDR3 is TGTGCCAGCAGCCTCCTGGATTGGGAGACCCAGTACTTC. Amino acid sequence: CASSLLDWETQYF.

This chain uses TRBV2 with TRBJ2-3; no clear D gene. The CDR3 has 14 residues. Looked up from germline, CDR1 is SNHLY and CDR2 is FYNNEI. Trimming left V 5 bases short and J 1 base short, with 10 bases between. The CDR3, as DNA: TGTGCCAGCAGTCGCGGTTTTCGCACAGATACGCAGTATTTT. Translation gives CASSRGFRTDTQYF.